The entry below gives a single T cell receptor beta chain sequence along with its context. The source of the sample is a study of shared clonotypes between healthy human individuals. In the study overall: The study enrolled a couple of women and a few men aged 18 to 49.

This CDR3 region has 14 residues. The V gene end was trimmed by 5 bases and the J gene end by 6 bases; junction bases not matched to a gene: 2. Germline lookup yields CDR1 SNHLY and CDR2 FYNNEI. Execution of the assay was at deep level. This table comes from immunoSEQ multiplex PCR, and its TCRdb copy is limited to in-frame clones, with some not included. The table lists under 2.5 million clones, less than 95% of them singletons. Sequencing was carried out using naive CD4+ T cells from PBMCs. Subset noted: CD45RA+ positively selected. The J gene is TRBJ2-2, the V gene TRBV2, with TRBD1 matching 11 bases. The receptor's source is a man between 18 and 29 years old in good health. Some clones in this sample may be carry-over from other donors' samples. The chain's CDR3 is CASSRGQGAGELFF. CDR3 sequence (DNA): TGTGCCAGCAGTAGGGGACAGGGGGCCGGGGAGCTGTTTTTT. Based on the CDR3 plus reference TRBV2 and TRBJ2-2, the full variable domain is EPEVTQTPSHQVTQMGQEVILRCVPISNHLYFYWYRQILGQKVEFLVSFYNNEISEKSEIFDDQFSVERPDGSNFTLKIRSTKLEDSAMYFCASSRGQGAGELFFGEGSRLTVL.